The clone carrying this T cell receptor (beta chain) was recorded once. No antigen is known for it. The data were taken from a study of T cell responses to AZD1222 COVID-19 vaccine. Study results and limitations: A mostly white British donor set with more females was recruited, and clonal diversity was possibly underestimated. Baseline serology detected seropositivity in only six or seven AZD1222 recipients. Nearly half of spike-specific TCRs reportedly go after variant regions that carry no mutations.

The germline V gene has CDR1 KGHSH and CDR2 LQKENI. V gave up 3 bases and J gave up 6 bases, with 11 bases separating them. This CDR3 spans 13 amino acids. Clones were sequenced by immunoSEQ multiplex PCR, and TCRdb holds only the in-frame ones, with some missing. The sample includes 170,000 or so clones, 90% of them seen just once. The chain carries TRBV18 and TRBJ1-2; D gene unclear. The TCR sequence derives from an adult in good health. The sample consisted of peripheral blood, taken on day 0 of AZD1222 vaccination. CDR3 bases: TGTGCCAGCTCACCTTCCCAGAAGAATGGCTACACCTTC. It encodes CASSPSQKNGYTF.